This TCR beta chain was profiled in a study of T cells in Graves' hyperthyroidism and ophthalmopathy. The study, taken as a whole, reports: Most expanded thyroid clonotypes above 0.001 also appeared in blood. Through a model of 13 V-J features, ophthalmopathy was separated from stable hyperthyroidism.

The CDR3 regions of TCR beta were amplified from RNA transcripts. The TCR CDR3 first-round RT-PCR relied on the HTBI primer set. From the multiplex PCR reads, TCRdb called clonotypes with MiXCR, one entry per CDR3 protein. Of more than 300,000 distinct CDR3 sequences listed, 15% to 20% are singletons. The V and J ends lost 7 bases and 2 bases, in that order; junction bases with no gene match: 16. Germline CDR1 is WSHSY and CDR2 is SAAADI. The CDR3 sequence is 18 residues long. Of note for this clonotype: Antigen unknown.

The chain combines TRBV10-2 with TRBJ2-3; 9 nucleotides agree with TRBD1. This clonotype was sampled from a woman between 25 and 40 years old with Graves' hyperthyroidism that later progressed to Graves' ophthalmopathy. Material for sequencing was blood. The CDR3 nucleotides read TGCGCCAGCAAGATTAGGACAGGGGAAGGGAGGACCACAGATACGCAGTATTTT. Encoded protein: CASKIRTGEGRTTDTQYF.